These T cell receptor beta chains were read from a single sample in a study of cytomegalovirus exposure and HLA in healthy donors. The table came from immunoSEQ multiplex PCR; TCRdb's copy has only in-frame clones and leaves some out. The sample lists some 150,000 clones, about four fifths occurring once. The specimen was PBMCs. Source of these receptors: a man aged 30 to 39 in good health and CMV-seropositive. Each CDR3 is given with its conserved first and last residue. The D gene is left open where the match is weak. Size values are once, few and many counts, or a class for expanded clones, and some rows have none.

-	TRBV5-1	TRBD2	TRBJ2-3	CASSLDGTSGSINTQYF	TGCGCCAGCAGCTTAGATGGGACTAGCGGGAGTATAAATACGCAGTATTTT
-	TRBV6-1	-	TRBJ1-2	CASSAEPGHSNSGYTF	TGTGCCAGCAGTGCAGAACCGGGACATTCTAATTCAGGCTACACCTTC
few	TRBV9	TRBD2	TRBJ2-1	CASSVARGYNEQFF	TGTGCCAGCAGCGTAGCGCGGGGGTACAATGAGCAGTTCTTC
once	TRBV11-2	TRBD2	TRBJ2-1	CASRGVKRGFSYNEQFF	TGTGCCAGCAGGGGAGTGAAGCGGGGGTTCTCCTACAATGAGCAGTTCTTC
-	TRBV5-4	-	TRBJ1-1	CASSLDRMNTEAFF	TGTGCCAGCAGCTTGGACAGGATGAACACTGAAGCTTTCTTT
-	TRBV19	-	TRBJ1-5	CASTYRVNQPQHF	TGTGCCAGTACCTACAGGGTCAATCAGCCCCAGCATTTT
-	TRBV30	TRBD1	TRBJ1-1	CAWIRDSPEAFF	TGTGCCTGGATCCGGGACAGCCCTGAAGCTTTCTTT
-	TRBV6-5	-	TRBJ1-1	CASSYSRQNTEAFF	TGTGCCAGCAGTTATTCTCGACAGAACACTGAAGCTTTCTTT
-	TRBV2	-	TRBJ2-2	CASSDQPRKNTGELFF	TGTGCCAGCAGTGATCAACCGCGGAAGAACACCGGGGAGCTGTTTTTT
-	TRBV7-8	-	TRBJ2-3	CAILIAASDTQYF	TGTGCCATTCTGATAGCGGCGTCAGATACGCAGTATTTT